This T cell receptor (beta chain) was observed in a study of OX40 agonist ivuxolimab in advanced cancers. Study-wide background: Participants averaged approximately 60 years of age (range 23 to 79) and were 82.7% male. Study observations and caveats: With doses of 0.1 to 3.0 mg/kg, CD4+ and CD8+ blood T cells had undergone clonal expansion by week 6.

Using immunoSEQ multiplex PCR, the repertoire was profiled, and TCRdb retains in-frame clones only, with some absent. Among 68,000 or so clones listed, less than 90% were seen once. Regarding this clone: Its antigen is still unknown.

CDR1 SNHLY and CDR2 FYNNEI come from the germline V gene. This CDR3 is 16 amino acids long. V trimming: 6 bases; J trimming: 5 bases; junction bases outside the gene matches: 8. This specimen consisted of CD4+ or CD8+ T cells sorted from blood, obtained in a trial of the OX40 agonist ivuxolimab. The J gene is TRBJ2-1, the V gene TRBV2; 12 nucleotides line up with TRBD2. The TCR sequence derives from an adult with an advanced solid tumor such as melanoma, head and neck, liver or kidney cancer. CDR3 bases: TGTGCCAGCAGGAGACTAGCGGGAGTAATGAACAATGAGCAGTTCTTC. This codes for CASRRLAGVMNNEQFF.